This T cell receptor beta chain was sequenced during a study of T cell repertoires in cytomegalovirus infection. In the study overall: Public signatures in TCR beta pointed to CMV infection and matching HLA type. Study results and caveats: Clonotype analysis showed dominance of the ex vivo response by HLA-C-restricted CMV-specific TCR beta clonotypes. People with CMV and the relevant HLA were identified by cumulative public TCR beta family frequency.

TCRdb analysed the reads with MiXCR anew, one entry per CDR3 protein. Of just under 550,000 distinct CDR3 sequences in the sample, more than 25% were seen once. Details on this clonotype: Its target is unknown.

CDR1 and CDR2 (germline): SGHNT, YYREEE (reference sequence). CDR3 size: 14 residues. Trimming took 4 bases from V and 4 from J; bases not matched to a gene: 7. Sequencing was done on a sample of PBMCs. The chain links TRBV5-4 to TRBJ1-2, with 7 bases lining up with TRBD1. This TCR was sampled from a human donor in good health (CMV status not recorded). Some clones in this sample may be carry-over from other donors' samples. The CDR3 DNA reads TGTGCCAGCAGCGAAGGGACAGTCCGCTATGGCTACACCTTC. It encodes CASSEGTVRYGYTF.